The rows below give T cell receptor beta chains drawn from one sample of a study of blood T cell repertoires in COVID-19. Method: immunoSEQ multiplex PCR; TCRdb's copy keeps in-frame clones and lacks some. The data hold roughly 250,000 clones, with around 93% observed a single time. The sequencing input was PBMCs or T cells enriched from blood (not recorded which). The receptors were sampled from a human donor in a cohort exposed to, infected with or recovered from COVID-19 (not recorded which). The donor label of this sample is uncertain. CDR3s include the opening cysteine and the closing phenylalanine or tryptophan. The D gene is left open where the match is weak. Size is stated for part of the rows, as once, few or many counts, or as a class when the clone is expanded.

TRBJ2-3 | once | NA | TRBV20-1 | CSASMRGGGTDTQYF | TGCAGTGCTAGTATGCGAGGGGGGGGCACAGATACGCAGTATTTT
TRBJ2-4 | NA | TRBD1 | TRBV19 | CASSLTGGNIQYF | TGTGCCAGTAGTTTGACAGGGGGAAACATTCAGTACTTC
TRBJ2-6 | NA | NA | TRBV30 | CAWSVERTAGANVLTF | TGTGCCTGGAGTGTAGAGCGGACAGCTGGGGCCAACGTCCTGACTTTC
TRBJ1-1 | NA | NA | TRBV10-3 | CAALQGEDTEAFF | TGTGCCGCGTTACAGGGAGAGGACACTGAAGCTTTCTTT
TRBJ2-7 | NA | TRBD1 | TRBV6-1 | CASSEDSGQVLSSYEQYF | TGTGCCAGCAGTGAAGATTCCGGACAGGTTTTAAGCTCCTACGAGCAGTACTTC
TRBJ1-2 | NA | TRBD1 | TRBV30 | CAWRGGQGDYGYTF | TGTGCCTGGAGGGGGGGACAGGGGGATTATGGCTACACCTTC
TRBJ1-1 | once | TRBD1 | TRBV19 | CASSIKGAGTEAFF | TGTGCCAGTAGTATTAAGGGGGCGGGCACTGAAGCTTTCTTT
TRBJ2-2 | once | NA | TRBV19 | CASSIAGSNTGELFF | TGTGCCAGTAGTATAGCGGGGTCGAACACCGGGGAGCTGTTTTTT
TRBJ1-1 | NA | NA | TRBV4-3 | CASSQDRGARTEAFF | TGCGCCAGCAGCCAAGATCGGGGGGCAAGAACTGAAGCTTTCTTT
TRBJ1-6 | NA | NA | TRBV11-2 | CASTSGYYNSPLHF | TGTGCCAGCACCTCGGGATACTATAATTCACCCCTCCACTTT
TRBJ1-1 | NA | NA | TRBV4-2 | CASSQGGTSEAFF | TGTGCCAGCAGCCAAGGTGGCACCAGTGAAGCTTTCTTT
TRBJ1-3 | NA | NA | TRBV19 | CASSLGGILRNTIYF | TGTGCCAGTAGCCTGGGGGGGATCCTCAGAAACACCATATATTTT
TRBJ1-2 | NA | TRBD1 | TRBV19 | CASSIYQGAPGYTF | TGTGCCAGTAGTATATATCAGGGGGCGCCGGGCTACACCTTC
TRBJ1-1 | NA | NA | TRBV30 | CALSRGQNTEAFF | TGTGCCTTATCCCGCGGACAGAACACTGAAGCTTTCTTT
TRBJ1-6 | NA | TRBD1 | TRBV13 | CASSPKGTGGYNSPLHF | TGTGCCAGCAGCCCTAAGGGTACAGGGGGCTATAATTCACCCCTCCACTTT
TRBJ2-2 | NA | TRBD1 | TRBV7-9 | CASILRGPGTGELFF | TGTGCCAGCATCCTCAGGGGGCCAGGCACCGGGGAGCTGTTTTTT
TRBJ1-5 | NA | TRBD1 | TRBV19 | CASSIHTGQGARNQPQHF | TGTGCCAGTAGTATCCATACGGGACAGGGGGCTCGCAATCAGCCCCAGCATTTT
TRBJ2-6 | NA | TRBD1 | TRBV29-1 | CSVGKDRGSGGANVLTF | TGCAGCGTTGGTAAGGACAGGGGAAGTGGTGGGGCCAACGTCCTGACTTTC
TRBJ1-2 | NA | NA | TRBV10-1 | CASVNWAHGYTF | TGCGCCAGCGTTAACTGGGCCCATGGCTACACCTTC
TRBJ2-5 | NA | TRBD1 | TRBV2 | CASSGQGSKETQYF | TGTGCCAGCAGTGGACAGGGGTCAAAAGAGACCCAGTACTTC
TRBJ1-2 | NA | TRBD1 | TRBV19 | CASSLQGDYGYTF | TGTGCCAGTTCCCTGCAGGGGGACTATGGCTACACCTTC
TRBJ1-2 | once | TRBD1 | TRBV15 | CATSREAGGDYGYTF | TGTGCCACCAGCAGGGAGGCAGGGGGCGACTATGGCTACACCTTC
TRBJ1-2 | few | NA | TRBV4-1 | CASSQYLPTGLYGYTF | TGCGCCAGCAGCCAATACTTACCCACAGGTCTATATGGCTACACCTTC
TRBJ1-1 | NA | NA | TRBV27 | CASKPGMNTEAFF | TGTGCCAGCAAGCCGGGAATGAACACTGAAGCTTTCTTT